The source of this T cell receptor (beta chain) is a study of PD-1 blockade in classical Hodgkin lymphoma. No patient escaped relapse after autologous stem cell transplantation, and brentuximab vedotin exposure varied. Some clones are missing from TCRdb's copy, which holds only in-frame ones; the method was immunoSEQ multiplex PCR. The sample consists of 40,000 to 60,000 clones, just under 75% of them appearing once. Trimming removed 2 bases at V and 2 bases at J, with 10 bases between. The CDR3 spans 14 residues. Looked up from germline, CDR1 is MDHEN and CDR2 is SYDVKM. The starting material was peripheral blood mononuclear cells (PBMCs), obtained before the second cycle of nivolumab. This sequence joins TRBV28 and TRBJ2-7; tentative D call: TRBD1 (6 bases). The TCR originated in a human donor with classical Hodgkin lymphoma. The chain's CDR3 is CASSLRTDPYEQYF. The CDR3 DNA follows: TGTGCCAGCAGTTTACGGACAGATCCCTACGAGCAGTACTTC.